The rows below give T cell receptor beta chains drawn from one sample of a study of T cells in Graves' hyperthyroidism and ophthalmopathy. MiXCR, run by TCRdb on the multiplex PCR reads, gives a single entry per CDR3 protein. The table records about 320,000 distinct CDR3 sequences, approximately 17% of them present only once. What was sequenced was blood. The receptors here all came from a man aged 30 to 39 with Graves' hyperthyroidism. CDR3s include the opening cysteine and the closing phenylalanine or tryptophan. D genes are given only for firm matches. The size entry is marked missing in some rows and otherwise reads once, few, many or a size class.

j_call,v_call,clone_size,d_call,cdr3_nt,cdr3_aa
TRBJ2-3,TRBV18,many,.,TGTGCCAGCTCACCCCTTAAGGCGGATACGCAGTATTTT,CASSPLKADTQYF
TRBJ2-2,TRBV5-1,few,TRBD1,TGCGCCAGCGGCCCGGGACAGGGGAATTTCGACACCGGGGAGCTGTTTTTT,CASGPGQGNFDTGELFF
TRBJ2-1,TRBV24-1,few,TRBD2,TGTGCCACCAGTGCCAACTCGGGTAGCGGGAGCTATGAGCAGTTCTTC,CATSANSGSGSYEQFF
TRBJ1-2,TRBV12-5,few,.,TGTGCTAGTGGTTTTGTAGTTGGACCGGGGAATGGCTACACCTTC,CASGFVVGPGNGYTF
TRBJ1-4,TRBV5-4,.,TRBD1,TGTGCCAGCAGCTTGGAGCGACAGGGGAATGAAAAACTGTTTTTT,CASSLERQGNEKLFF
TRBJ1-2,TRBV6-5,few,.,TGTGCCAGCAGTTACTCCCAGGGTTACTATGGCTACACCTTC,CASSYSQGYYGYTF
TRBJ2-1,TRBV7-3,few,.,TGTGCCAGCAGCTTATACCCCAGCTCCTACAATGAGCAGTTCTTC,CASSLYPSSYNEQFF
TRBJ2-2,TRBV6-1,once,.,TGTGCCAGCAGGGGACTGTTAAACGCCGGGGAGCTGTTTTTT,CASRGLLNAGELFF
TRBJ1-1,TRBV11-2,.,.,TGTGCCAGCAGTCGCTCTGGGTGGGGGGGGACTGAAGCTTTCTTT,CASSRSGWGGTEAFF
TRBJ2-1,TRBV20-1,many,TRBD2,TGCAGTGCTAGAGTGTTTAAGGTACGGCGGGAGTCTGAGCAGTTCTTC,CSARVFKVRRESEQFF
TRBJ2-7,TRBV20-1,many,.,TGCAGTGCTAGGGACACCAACATCTACGAGCAGTACTTC,CSARDTNIYEQYF
TRBJ2-3,TRBV5-1,few,TRBD2,TGCGCCAGCAGCTTGGATGCGGGAGGATATAGCACAGATACGCAGTATTTT,CASSLDAGGYSTDTQYF
TRBJ1-1,TRBV24-1,many,.,TGTGCCACCAGTGAAAGAGTGAACACTGAAGCTTTCTTT,CATSERVNTEAFF
TRBJ1-1,TRBV9,.,.,TGTGCCAGCAGCGTAGGAGGAGATGAAGCTTTCTTT,CASSVGGDEAFF
TRBJ2-7,TRBV3-1,many,.,TGTGCCAGCAGCCTCCGACAGGAAGTCGAGCAGTACTTC,CASSLRQEVEQYF
TRBJ1-6,TRBV5-1,.,.,TGCGCCAGCAGCTTGGCGGGTAAATCACCCCTCCACTTT,CASSLAGKSPLHF
TRBJ1-3,TRBV3-1,many,.,TGTGCCAGCAGCCCGGGGACCGACGGAAACACCATATATTTT,CASSPGTDGNTIYF
TRBJ2-6,TRBV5-5,.,.,TGTGCCAGCAGCTTCCCGACAGGGCCGGGGGCTGGGGCCAACGTCCTGACTTTC,CASSFPTGPGAGANVLTF
TRBJ1-6,TRBV20-1,few,.,TGCAGTGCTACGGTCTTGGACTATAATTCACCCCTCCACTTT,CSATVLDYNSPLHF
TRBJ1-6,TRBV5-4,many,.,TGTGCCAGCAGCTTACCTGGGCAGGGGCCCGCACAATCACCCCTCCACTTT,CASSLPGQGPAQSPLHF
TRBJ2-5,TRBV5-1,.,TRBD2,TGCGCCAGCAGCCGCGGGGGGGCGCGGCAAGAGACCCAGTACTTC,CASSRGGARQETQYF
TRBJ2-7,TRBV20-1,few,TRBD2,TGCAGTGCTAGCCGTGGGGCTAGCGGGACCTACGAGCAGTACTTC,CSASRGASGTYEQYF
TRBJ1-1,TRBV3-1,many,TRBD1,TGTGCCAGCAGCGTTCGGACAGGGACTGAAGCTTTCTTT,CASSVRTGTEAFF
TRBJ1-2,TRBV7-8,many,.,TGTGCCAGCAGCTTATCCCGGAGGGGAGGCTACACCTTC,CASSLSRRGGYTF
TRBJ1-2,TRBV12-3/TRBV12-4,.,.,TGTGCCAGCAGTTTGCAGAGGAACTATGGCTACACCTTC,CASSLQRNYGYTF
TRBJ1-4,TRBV12-3/TRBV12-4,many,TRBD1,TGTGCCAGCAGCCCTGACAGGGGCGAGGACCCAACTAATGAAAAACTGTTTTTT,CASSPDRGEDPTNEKLFF
TRBJ2-1,TRBV6-1,.,TRBD2,TGTGCCAGCAGTCAGACTAGCGGGAGATTTTACAATGAGCAGTTCTTC,CASSQTSGRFYNEQFF
TRBJ1-2,TRBV6-1,many,.,TGTGCCAGCAGTGAACCGGGACACCTTCCCTATGGCTACACCTTC,CASSEPGHLPYGYTF
TRBJ2-5,TRBV2,many,TRBD2,TGTGCCAGCAGTGTATGGACTAGACGGGAGACCCAGTACTTC,CASSVWTRRETQYF
TRBJ2-7,TRBV28,many,TRBD2,TGTGCGTCCCGGACTAGCGGGAGCGGTTCCTACGAGCAGTACTTC,CASRTSGSGSYEQYF
TRBJ2-1,TRBV28,many,.,TGTGCCAGCAGTTCAAGCGGCCCGGCTAACAATGAGCAGTTCTTC,CASSSSGPANNEQFF
TRBJ2-6,TRBV27,many,.,TGTGCCAGCAGTCCGATCGGACGATCTGGGGCCAACGTCCTGACTTTC,CASSPIGRSGANVLTF
TRBJ2-5,TRBV25-1,.,.,TGTGCCAGCAGTGATCCCCGGACCCAAGAGACCCAGTACTTC,CASSDPRTQETQYF
TRBJ2-2,TRBV15,few,TRBD2,TGTGCCACCAGCAAACAAGCGGGAGATCCCGGGGAGCTGTTTTTT,CATSKQAGDPGELFF
TRBJ2-1,TRBV27,few,TRBD2,TGTGCCAGCGGCTCCCCGGGCGTGGGACTAGCGGCCGTCAATGAGCAGTTCTTC,CASGSPGVGLAAVNEQFF
TRBJ2-3,TRBV5-8,many,TRBD1,TGTGCCAGCAGCTTAGAGGGGGCGAGGTCGGATACGCAGTATTTT,CASSLEGARSDTQYF
TRBJ2-1,TRBV7-8,many,TRBD2,TGTGCCAGCGGACCTATAGCGGGAAAGCCCAATGAGCAGTTCTTC,CASGPIAGKPNEQFF
TRBJ2-7,TRBV4-1,.,TRBD1,TGCGCCAGCAGCCAGCAGGGACAGGGGGCTTACGAGCAGTACTTC,CASSQQGQGAYEQYF
TRBJ2-2,TRBV30,many,.,TGTGCCTGGAGTAGGGGCCGGGGCGGGGAGCTGTTTTTT,CAWSRGRGGELFF
TRBJ1-4,TRBV4-1,few,.,TGCGCCAGCAGAGCGGGCCTCGACTATTATGCAACTAATGAAAAACTGTTTTTT,CASRAGLDYYATNEKLFF
TRBJ2-1,TRBV19,few,TRBD2,TGTGCCAGTAGTATCGGGGGGAGAGATGAGCAGTTCTTC,CASSIGGRDEQFF
TRBJ1-1,TRBV13,few,.,TGTGCCAGCAGCTCCTCAATGAACACTGAAGCTTTCTTT,CASSSSMNTEAFF
TRBJ2-3,TRBV6-2/TRBV6-3,few,.,TGTGCCAGTATAGCCCGCCCAGATACGCAGTATTTT,CASIARPDTQYF
TRBJ2-1,TRBV20-1,many,.,TGCAGTGCCAGAAGTCGGGATTACAATGAGCAGTTCTTC,CSARSRDYNEQFF
TRBJ2-1,TRBV10-3,.,.,TGTGCCATCAGCAGAGAGCGGGCCACCAATGAGCAGTTCTTC,CAISRERATNEQFF